Listed here are 32 T cell receptor beta chains from one sample, sequenced in a study of molecular identifiers for immune sequencing clone quantification. TCRdb ran MiXCR on the PCR reads and lists one entry per CDR3 protein. Here the sample spans about 320,000 distinct CDR3 sequences, about 21% being singletons. The sequenced material came from naive CD8+ T cells from blood, with Jurkat cell RNA spiked in. Subset defined: FACS-sorted CD8+CD4-CCR7+CD45RA+ naive T cells. All receptors come from a human donor in good health. Some libraries in this study had Jurkat cell RNA spiked in.

This clonotype came up many times. This rearrangement joins TRBV29-1 to TRBJ1-1, with no clear D. This CDR3 is built from 10 residues. Germline-derived CDR1 and CDR2 are SQVTM and ANQGSEA. Trimming cost V 7 bases and J 2 bases, with 5 bases left between them. The CDR3 protein is CSGYNTEAFF. CDR3 bases: TGCAGCGGCTATAACACTGAAGCTTTCTTT.

This clonotype was counted at least ten times. This rearrangement joins TRBV19 to TRBJ1-5; D call uncertain. CDR1 is LNHDA and CDR2 is SQIVND in the germline V gene (reference sequence). The CDR3 loop spans 12 amino acids. The ends were cut back, 4 bases at V and 7 bases at J, with 8 bases in the middle. The CDR3 region has the DNA TGTGCCAGTAGTACGGGGTACCAGCCCCAGCATTTT. Its protein is CASSTGYQPQHF.

This clonotype occurred many times. The V call is TRBV7-2, the J call TRBJ2-3, with 12 bases identical to TRBD2. The CDR3 is 15 amino acids. Per germline, CDR1 SGHTA and CDR2 FQGNSA. Losses at the gene ends were 5 bases for V and 6 bases for J; bases not matched to a gene: 6. CDR3 sequence (DNA): TGTGCCAGCAGCACTTGGACTAGCGGGAAGGATACGCAGTATTTT. Its protein is CASSTWTSGKDTQYF.

The sample holds many counts of this clonotype. V usage is TRBV3-1 and J usage is TRBJ2-2; D is tentatively TRBD1 or TRBD2 (5 bases each). V lost 3 bases and J 2 bases, leaving 13 bases between the germline ends. There are 16 residues in the CDR3. The germline CDR1 and CDR2 sequences are LGHDT and YNNKEL (reference sequence). The CDR3 nucleotides read TGTGCCAGCAGCCAGGGGGATCCGATTAACACCGGGGAGCTGTTTTTT. Its protein product is CASSQGDPINTGELFF.

This clonotype was counted at least ten times. A read error may produce the germline difference seen at one junction end. The V and J genes are TRBV9 and TRBJ2-2; TRBD2 matches 8 bases. The CDR3 is 13 residues long. Germline V gives CDR1 SGDLS, CDR2 YYNGEE. The CDR3 spells CASSGERTGELFF. CDR3 DNA sequence: TGTGCCAGTAGCGGGGAGCGCACCGGGGAGCTGTTTTTT.

This clonotype has a handful of counts. The chain employs TRBV10-3 and TRBJ2-7; 9 positions match TRBD1. The CDR3 runs to 14 residues. Germline lookup yields CDR1 ENHRY and CDR2 SYGVKD. The V segment lost 3 bases and the J segment 2 bases; nucleotides outside the gene matches: 2. The CDR3 here is CAISDWTGAYEQYF. The CDR3 DNA follows: TGTGCCATCAGTGACTGGACAGGGGCCTACGAGCAGTACTTC.

This clonotype was seen at least ten times. This chain links TRBV12-3 or TRBV12-4 with TRBJ2-7; 9 bases are a match to TRBD1. The CDR3 runs 13 residues. V shed 5 bases, J shed 5 bases, and the junction held 4 bases outside the gene matches. As DNA, the CDR3 is TGTGCCAGCAGTCGGACAGGGGTCGACGAGCAGTACTTC. Amino acid sequence: CASSRTGVDEQYF.

As to this clonotype: A read error may be the cause here, since a much bigger clone is one base away. The chain recombines TRBV5-3 with TRBJ2-7; D may be TRBD1 (6 bases). TRBV5-3 counts as an open reading frame of uncertain function. V was pared by 9 bases and J by 9 bases, with 25 bases between. The CDR3 has 14 residues. For the CDR3, the DNA is TGTGCCAACAGCTTGGGGCAGGGGTATAGGGGGCAGTACTTC. The encoded protein is CANSLGQGYRGQYF.

This clonotype was observed many times. V and J are TRBV14 and TRBJ2-1; no firm D call. This CDR3 is built from 15 residues. Germline CDR1 and CDR2: SGHDN and FVKESK. The ends were cut back, 0 bases at V and 3 bases at J, with 9 bases in the middle. CDR3 sequence: CASSQDVGNYNEQFF. CDR3 sequence (DNA): TGTGCCAGCAGCCAAGACGTGGGCAACTACAATGAGCAGTTCTTC. Using reference TRBV14 and TRBJ2-1 for the parts outside the CDR3, the full variable domain is EAGVTQFPSHSVIEKGQTVTLRCDPISGHDNLYWYRRVMGKEIKFLLHFVKESKQDESGMPNNRFLAERTGGTYSTLKVQPAELEDSGVYFCASSQDVGNYNEQFFGPGTRLTVL.

This clonotype was recorded many times. The chain couples TRBV14 to TRBJ2-3; no firm D call. V was clipped by 0 bases and J by 14 bases, with 12 bases between them. From germline, CDR1 is SGHDN and CDR2 FVKESK. This CDR3 spans 12 amino acids. The CDR3 is CASSQDSSLRYF. The CDR3 DNA sequence: TGTGCCAGCAGCCAAGATAGCAGTCTCCGGTATTTT.

This clonotype was counted only a few times. The J gene is TRBJ2-7, the V gene TRBV21-1; the table names TRBD2, a call not compared with the DNA. TRBV21-1 is a listed pseudogene. CDR3 length equals 14 residues. The CDR3 loop is CASSKAPRDYEQYF. The CDR3 region has the DNA TGTGCCAGCAGCAAAGCCCCGCGGGACTACGAGCAGTACTTC.

This clonotype was observed many times. The rearrangement links TRBV19 to TRBJ1-5; D perhaps matches TRBD1 (5 bases). Germline-derived CDR1 and CDR2 are LNHDA and SQIVND (reference sequence). CDR3 length equals 15 residues. The V end was cut by 4 bases, the J end by 7 bases, with 17 bases between. The CDR3 reads CASSNGGIFGQPQHF. CDR3 in DNA: TGTGCCAGTAGTAACGGGGGGATTTTTGGACAGCCCCAGCATTTT.

This clonotype was seen at least ten times. This chain links TRBV7-9 with TRBJ2-1; 8 positions match TRBD1. Per the germline V gene, CDR1 is SEHNR and CDR2 is FQNEAQ (reference sequence). V lost 5 bases to trimming and J lost 8 bases; unmatched junction nucleotides: 11. The CDR3 totals 15 residues. As DNA, the CDR3 is TGTGCCAGCAGCCCACCCCTGGACAGGGTCGATGAGCAGTTCTTC. Protein: CASSPPLDRVDEQFF.

This clonotype was seen at least ten times. V and J are TRBV28 and TRBJ1-5; D might be TRBD1 (5 bases). This CDR3 contains 18 residues. The germline V and J ends were trimmed by 3 bases and 2 bases, with 20 bases remaining between them. Germline lookup yields CDR1 MDHEN and CDR2 SYDVKM. The CDR3, as DNA: TGTGCCAGCAGTTTGGATGCAGGGCTGATTTCTGGCAATCAGCCCCAGCATTTT. Translation: CASSLDAGLISGNQPQHF.

This clonotype has a count of ten or more. The chain combines TRBV6-6 with TRBJ2-5; D tentatively reads TRBD1 or TRBD2 (5 bases each). This CDR3 has 14 residues. V was pared by 2 bases and J by 4 bases, with 11 bases between. The germline gives CDR1 MNHNY, CDR2 SVGAGI (reference sequence). The chain's CDR3 is CASSYEGAGETQYF. DNA of the CDR3: TGTGCCAGCAGTTACGAAGGGGCGGGAGAGACCCAGTACTTC.

Many counts were recorded for this clonotype. The V call is TRBV21-1, the J call TRBJ2-5; the table's D call of TRBD1 was not tested on the DNA. TRBV21-1 represents a pseudogene. The CDR3 extends over 15 amino acids. The chain's CDR3 is CASSGRGQPQETQYF. CDR3 nucleotides: TGTGCCAGCAGCGGGCGGGGACAGCCCCAAGAGACCCAGTACTTC.

As for this clonotype: A much larger clonotype is one base distant, so this may be a read error. The V gene is TRBV19, the J gene TRBJ1-1; D is possibly TRBD1 (6 bases). Per the germline V gene, CDR1 is LNHDA and CDR2 is SQIVND (reference sequence). The CDR3 loop spans 15 amino acids. The CDR3 protein is CSSSMEGGSNTEAFF. The CDR3 DNA reads TGTTCCAGTAGTATGGAGGGGGGTTCGAACACTGAAGCTTTCTTT.

This clonotype was picked up many times. This chain joins TRBV7-9 and TRBJ2-7, with TRBD2 matching over 7 bases. Germline lookup yields CDR1 SEHNR and CDR2 FQNEAQ (reference sequence). The J segment lost 3 bases and the V segment lost 1 base, leaving 3 bases of the junction unmatched. The CDR3 runs 14 residues. DNA of the CDR3: TGTGCCAGCAGCTTAGGGGGACTATTCTACGAGCAGTACTTC. Protein product: CASSLGGLFYEQYF.

This clonotype has a handful of counts. Possible read error: a much larger clone is one base away. The V and J genes are TRBV7-2 and TRBJ1-5; D perhaps matches TRBD1 (5 bases). Germline loops: CDR1 SGHTA, CDR2 FQGNSA. This CDR3 region has 14 residues. The CDR3 region has the DNA TGTGCCAGCAGCATAGCAGGGTCTCAACAGCCCCGGCATTTT. Translating gives CASSIAGSQQPRHF.

This clonotype was seen repeatedly, ten times or more. The rearrangement links TRBV5-8 to TRBJ2-7; 7 nucleotides align to TRBD1. The germline gives CDR1 SGHTS, CDR2 YDEGEE. With V trimmed by 6 bases and J by 1 base, 7 bases remained unmatched. This CDR3 is built from 14 residues. CDR3 DNA: TGTGCCAGCACCAGGACAGGTACGTCCTACGAGCAGTACTTC. Translated, it gives CASTRTGTSYEQYF.

The V gene is TRBV27, the J gene TRBJ2-7, with a weak D call TRBD1 (6 bases). This CDR3 comprises 13 residues. V was pared by 5 bases and J by 7 bases, with 15 bases between. The V gene's germline CDR1 is MNHEY and CDR2 SMNVEV (reference sequence). The CDR3 DNA follows: TGTGCCAGCAGTCGACAGGCGGCGGAGGAGCAGTACTTC. Translation: CASSRQAAEEQYF.

This clonotype was counted at least ten times. This sequence joins TRBV10-3 and TRBJ1-5; the match to TRBD1 covers 10 bases. Germline V gene data show CDR1 as ENHRY and CDR2 as SYGVKD. With 2 bases clipped from V and 9 bases from J, the junction kept 4 bases outside the gene matches. The CDR3 loop spans 14 amino acids. CDR3 sequence reads: CAISEKGDRGPQHF. The DNA of the CDR3 is TGTGCCATCAGTGAGAAAGGGGACAGGGGGCCCCAGCATTTT.

This clonotype was counted ten times or more. The chain uses TRBV19 and TRBJ2-1; maybe TRBD2 (5 bases). The germline V gene has CDR1 LNHDA and CDR2 SQIVND (reference sequence). V lost 0 bases to trimming and J lost 0 bases, with 12 bases between them. This CDR3 spans 17 amino acids. For the CDR3, the DNA is TGTGCCAGTAGTATAGAAGGCGGGCTCCACTCCTACAATGAGCAGTTCTTC. Its translation: CASSIEGGLHSYNEQFF.

This clonotype was recorded many times. The genes are TRBV10-2 and TRBJ2-5; 14 positions match TRBD2. Per the germline V gene, CDR1 is WSHSY and CDR2 is SAAADI. This CDR3 is 19 amino acids long. The ends lost 6 bases at V and 2 bases at J; junction bases unmatched: 14. As DNA, the CDR3 is TGCGCCAGCAGCGTAAAGAAGGGACTAGCGGGGGCTTTTCAAGAGACCCAGTACTTC. It is translated as CASSVKKGLAGAFQETQYF.

This clonotype was seen many times. The chain recombines TRBV7-9 with TRBJ2-2; 7 bases are a match to TRBD2. V lost 4 bases, J lost 5 bases, and 10 bases stayed unmatched. From germline, CDR1 is SEHNR and CDR2 FQNEAQ (reference sequence). The CDR3 is 16 amino acids. As DNA, the CDR3 is TGTGCCAGCAGCTCCCCCCTCTGGGGGGGGACCGGGGAGCTGTTTTTT. Translation gives CASSSPLWGGTGELFF.

On this clonotype: Given a much more abundant clone one base away, this may be a read error. CDR3 amino acids: CAWSVTGLGGYTF. The CDR3 DNA reads TGTGCCTGGAGTGTAACCGGCCTGGGGGGCTACACCTTC. This chain links TRBV30 with TRBJ1-2; unclear D gene. V gave up 0 bases and J gave up 8 bases, with 13 bases separating them. The CDR3 covers 13 residues. CDR1 is GTSNPN, CDR2 SVGIG, per germline (reference sequence).

V and J are TRBV12-3 or TRBV12-4 and TRBJ2-1; TRBD2 is a possible D gene (6 bases). Trimming took 6 bases from V and 3 from J, leaving 15 bases between them. This CDR3 has 15 residues. CDR3 sequence (DNA): TGTGCCAGCAGCTCTAGTAGGCGGGACTACAATGAGCAGTTCTTC. This gives the protein CASSSSRRDYNEQFF.

This clonotype was counted only a few times. The chain joins TRBV4-2 to TRBJ2-7; 9 bases map to TRBD1. V was clipped by 3 bases and J by 2 bases; unmatched bases: 8. This CDR3 has 16 residues. Germline-derived CDR1 and CDR2 are LGHNA and YNFKEQ. CDR3 residues: CASSHGEDRGPYEQYF. As DNA, the CDR3 is TGTGCCAGCAGCCATGGGGAGGACAGGGGACCCTACGAGCAGTACTTC.

This clonotype has just a few counts. The chain employs TRBV28 and TRBJ2-7; possibly TRBD2 for D (5 bases). This CDR3 comprises 14 residues. V lost 3 bases, J lost 2 bases, and 11 bases lay in between. Per germline, CDR1 MDHEN and CDR2 SYDVKM. CDR3 DNA: TGTGCCAGCAGTTTCTACGGGAACCCCTACGAGCAGTACTTC. Residues: CASSFYGNPYEQYF. Supplemented by reference TRBV28 and TRBJ2-7, the full variable domain reads DVKVTQSSRYLVKRTGEKVFLECVQDMDHENMFWYRQDPGLGLRLIYFSYDVKMKEKGDIPEGYSVSREKKERFSLILESASTNQTSMYLCASSFYGNPYEQYFGPGTRLTVT.

This clonotype appeared many times. This chain joins TRBV12-3 or TRBV12-4 and TRBJ2-7; D is perhaps TRBD1 (6 bases). This CDR3 comprises 14 residues. V was trimmed by 5 bases and J by 2 bases, leaving 13 bases between them. CDR3 in DNA: TGTGCCAGCAGTCACTCCAGGGGAGCCTACGAGCAGTACTTC. Protein product: CASSHSRGAYEQYF.

This clonotype has more than one count but fewer than ten. The CDR3 DNA is TGTGCCAGCAGCAAAGTTGGGACAGACACTAACTATGGCTACACCTTC. It yields the protein CASSKVGTDTNYGYTF. The J gene is TRBJ1-2, the V gene TRBV21-1; TRBD1, as called in the table, went unchecked against the DNA. TRBV21-1 corresponds to a pseudogene. The CDR3 totals 16 residues.

A remark on this clonotype: This clone may be a read error of a much larger clone one base away. The DNA for the CDR3 is TGCGCCAGCAGCCTCGGGACCCTGGACTCCCCCTACGAGCAGTACTTC. This translates into CASSLGTLDSPYEQYF. The V call is TRBV4-3, the J call TRBJ2-7; D could derive from TRBD1 or TRBD2 (5 bases each). V dropped 4 bases and J dropped 2 bases, with 18 bases sitting between them. CDR1 and CDR2 from the germline V gene are LGHNA and YSLEER. The CDR3 is 16 amino acids.